This TCR beta chain was sequenced during a study of blood T cell repertoires in COVID-19. Study-level background: The study drew acute and convalescent COVID-19 samples from the United States, Italy and Spain.

In the original analysis: The authors estimated nucleated cell counts from reference gene primer amplification. Repertoires were generated with immunoSEQ multiplex PCR, while TCRdb's copy carries only in-frame clones and drops some. V, J and clone size derive from that table, while D and trimming were established from the DNA sequence. The table lists about 190,000 clones, 82% of them singletons, with about 5.5% in the top ten. Living in roughly 25 US areas, the participants were between about 18 and 95 years of age. Participants reported their clinical history, and cohort assignment relied on those reports. The CDR3 is made up of 17 amino acids. Germline-derived CDR1 and CDR2 are LNHDA and SQIVND (reference sequence). Notes on this clone: Germline is not matched at one junction end, which may reflect a read error.

The chain is built from TRBV19 and TRBJ1-1; 7 positions match TRBD1. Sequencing was carried out using PBMCs or T cells enriched from blood (not recorded which). This TCR came from a woman between 55 and 75 years old with acute COVID-19. The chain's CDR3 is CASRIGTVKVGRTEAFF. The CDR3 nucleotides read TGTGCCAGTAGAATAGGGACAGTGAAGGTGGGGAGAACTGAAGCTTTCTTT.